These T cell receptor beta chains were read from a single sample in a study of CD8 T cells in ankylosing spondylitis. Each CDR3 protein gets one entry after TCRdb re-called the 5' RACE reads with MiXCR. The sample shows some 95,000 distinct CDR3 sequences, just under 9% of them seen only once. Sequencing was performed on blood, either unsorted or a sorted T cell fraction (not recorded which). The receptors come from a male donor with ankylosing spondylitis or in good health (not recorded which). The CDR3 runs from the conserved cysteine through the conserved F or W. Fields, in order: CDR3 length, clone size, D gene, V gene, J gene, CDR3 DNA, CDR3 protein. A D gene is named only where the DNA matches it firmly. The size field is filled for only some rows; it gives once, few, many or a size class.

14	many	-	TRBV20-1	TRBJ2-3	TGCAGTCCAAACGGACAGGGAGGGGCAGATACGCAGTATTTT	CSPNGQGGADTQYF
15	-	TRBD1	TRBV7-9	TRBJ2-7	TGTGCCAGCAGCTCGGGACAGGGGATTTCCTACGAGCAGTACTTC	CASSSGQGISYEQYF
13	many	-	TRBV29-1	TRBJ1-1	TGCAGCGGCCATGACACGGGGAACACTGAAGCTTTCTTT	CSGHDTGNTEAFF
15	many	TRBD2	TRBV7-2	TRBJ2-5	TGTGCCAGCACCCTCGCGGGGGGGCCACGGGAGACCCAGTACTTC	CASTLAGGPRETQYF
15	many	TRBD2	TRBV19	TRBJ2-2	TGTGCCAGTAGTATAGGGGGGGGGTACACCGGGGAGCTGTTTTTT	CASSIGGGYTGELFF
12	-	-	TRBV7-2	TRBJ1-2	TGTGCCAGCAGTCCACAGGGCGTTGGCTACACCTTC	CASSPQGVGYTF
13	many	-	TRBV6-1	TRBJ1-1	TGTGCCAGCAGAAGGACCGTGAACACTGAAGCTTTCTTT	CASRRTVNTEAFF
17	few	TRBD1	TRBV7-9	TRBJ1-1	TGTGCCAGCAGCTTTACGTCAGGGGGCCTGAAGGGGACTGAAGCTTTCTTT	CASSFTSGGLKGTEAFF
14	many	-	TRBV20-1	TRBJ1-2	TGCAGTGCTAGCCCCCGGGCAGAGAACTATGGCTACACCTTC	CSASPRAENYGYTF
16	many	TRBD1	TRBV7-8	TRBJ1-1	TGTGCCAGCAGCTTACGTAATCAGGGGGCGTCCACTGAAGCTTTCTTT	CASSLRNQGASTEAFF
13	many	TRBD2	TRBV28	TRBJ2-7	TGTGCCAGCAGTTCCGGGGGGGCCCACGAGCAGTACTTC	CASSSGGAHEQYF
16	many	TRBD2	TRBV24-1	TRBJ2-2	TGTGCCACCAGCCAACTAGCGGGGGGGAACACCGGGGAGCTGTTTTTT	CATSQLAGGNTGELFF
12	-	-	TRBV7-9	TRBJ2-1	TGTGCCAGCAGCTTAAAAGGGGATGAGCAGTTCTTC	CASSLKGDEQFF
17	-	-	TRBV6-1	TRBJ2-5	TGTGCCAGCAGCGATCGGGACGGGCGATACTTTCAAGAGACCCAGTACTTC	CASSDRDGRYFQETQYF
13	few	-	TRBV29-1	TRBJ2-5	TGCAGCACGAGGGGGGGGATCCAAGAGACCCAGTACTTC	CSTRGGIQETQYF
13	many	-	TRBV24-1	TRBJ2-5	TGTGCCACCAGTGATGCGCCGATAGAGACCCAGTACTTC	CATSDAPIETQYF
14	many	-	TRBV5-6	TRBJ2-7	TGTGCCAGCAGAGGCGTCAGGGACGCCTACGAGCAGTACTTC	CASRGVRDAYEQYF
11	many	-	TRBV29-1	TRBJ2-7	TGCAGCCCGATAATCGAGGACGAGCAGTACTTC	CSPIIEDEQYF
13	many	-	TRBV7-2	TRBJ2-3	TGTGCCAGCAGCTTAGGAGGAGGGGGTACGCAGTATTTT	CASSLGGGGTQYF
13	many	-	TRBV7-8	TRBJ2-7	TGTGCCAGCAGCTTAAGGGTTGGCTACGAGCAGTACTTC	CASSLRVGYEQYF
13	many	-	TRBV28	TRBJ2-7	TGTGCCAGCAGTCTTAACAGGGTCTTCGGGCAGTACTTC	CASSLNRVFGQYF
13	many	-	TRBV12-3/TRBV12-4	TRBJ2-4	TGTGCCAGCAGTACCGGGAGCTCAAACATTCAGTACTTC	CASSTGSSNIQYF
14	-	-	TRBV12-3/TRBV12-4	TRBJ2-1	TGTGCCAGCAGTTTGCGGAGTTCCTACAATGAGCAGTTCTTC	CASSLRSSYNEQFF
15	-	TRBD2	TRBV7-8	TRBJ2-7	TGTGCCAGCAGACGTAGACTAGCGAAAGCTGAAGAGCAGTACTTC	CASRRRLAKAEEQYF
15	many	-	TRBV5-1	TRBJ1-4	TGCGCCAGCAGCAACTCCGGGGCAACTAATGAAAAACTGTTTTTT	CASSNSGATNEKLFF
15	many	-	TRBV6-6	TRBJ2-5	TGTGCCAGCAGTTACTCGATCGGGAACCAAGAGACCCAGTACTTC	CASSYSIGNQETQYF
16	-	-	TRBV5-1	TRBJ2-1	TGCGCCAGCAGCTTGGCCGCCCAGAACACCTACAATGAGCAGTTCTTC	CASSLAAQNTYNEQFF
16	few	TRBD2	TRBV20-1	TRBJ2-5	TGCAGTGCTCCCGATACTAGCGGGGGTCCTAGGGAGACCCAGTACTTC	CSAPDTSGGPRETQYF
15	-	TRBD2	TRBV7-9	TRBJ2-1	TGTGCCAGCAGCGTGCGGGGACTAGCCTACAATGAGCAGTTCTTC	CASSVRGLAYNEQFF
17	many	TRBD1	TRBV12-3/TRBV12-4	TRBJ1-6	TGTGCCAGCAGTTTATCCTCGAATCCGGGACAGGGGTCACCCCTCCACTTT	CASSLSSNPGQGSPLHF
13	many	TRBD1	TRBV12-3/TRBV12-4	TRBJ2-7	TGTGCCAGCAGAGAGACAGGGTCCTACGAGCAGTACTTC	CASRETGSYEQYF
18	many	TRBD2	TRBV12-3/TRBV12-4	TRBJ2-1	TGTGCCAGCAGTTTAGGGTTAGCGGGGGGTTTCTCCTACAATGAGCAGTTCTTC	CASSLGLAGGFSYNEQFF
16	many	TRBD1	TRBV20-1	TRBJ1-5	TGCAGTGCTCCAAAGACCGGGACAGGCATCAATCAGCCCCAGCATTTT	CSAPKTGTGINQPQHF
11	many	-	TRBV28	TRBJ2-7	TGTGCCAGCAGCTCGGAATACGAGCAGTACTTC	CASSSEYEQYF
16	many	TRBD2	TRBV9	TRBJ2-5	TGTGCCAGCAGCGTAGGCCTAGCGGGGGGCCAAGAGACCCAGTACTTC	CASSVGLAGGQETQYF
16	many	-	TRBV20-1	TRBJ2-7	TGCAGTGCTCCCCCGACGGCCACCAGAAGCTCCTACGAGCAGTACTTC	CSAPPTATRSSYEQYF
14	-	TRBD2	TRBV10-3	TRBJ2-3	TGTGCCATCAGTGCAGGGACTACCACAGATACGCAGTATTTT	CAISAGTTTDTQYF
14	many	TRBD1	TRBV7-6	TRBJ1-2	TGTGCCAGCAGCTTAGAAGACAGGGGATATGGCTACACCTTC	CASSLEDRGYGYTF
13	many	TRBD1	TRBV10-2	TRBJ1-1	TGCGCCAGCAGTCAACAGGGGTACACTGAAGCTTTCTTT	CASSQQGYTEAFF
14	few	-	TRBV7-2	TRBJ2-3	TGTGCCAGCAGCTTCCGCGCTAGCACAGATACGCAGTATTTT	CASSFRASTDTQYF
15	many	-	TRBV12-3/TRBV12-4	TRBJ2-1	TGTGCCAGCAGTTTTATCGGGACCAGTCAGGATGAGCAGTTCTTC	CASSFIGTSQDEQFF
13	once	-	TRBV29-1	TRBJ2-3	TGCAGCGTATCGACGCTAACCACAGATACGCAGTATTTT	CSVSTLTTDTQYF
14	many	TRBD2	TRBV6-4	TRBJ2-1	TGTGCCAGCAGTCAGAGCGGGGAAGACGGTGAGCAGTTCTTC	CASSQSGEDGEQFF
12	many	-	TRBV9	TRBJ2-3	TGTGCCAGCAGCTTCAGGGGAGATACGCAGTATTTT	CASSFRGDTQYF
15	-	TRBD1	TRBV3-1	TRBJ2-7	TGTGCCAGCAGCCAAGGGAACAGGGGCTCCTACGAGCAGTACTTC	CASSQGNRGSYEQYF
14	many	-	TRBV7-2	TRBJ1-4	TGTGCCAGCAGCCCCTCAACAGGGTTTGAAAAACTGTTTTTT	CASSPSTGFEKLFF
14	many	-	TRBV7-9	TRBJ2-5	TGTGCCAGCAGCGTTCGGGACGGCCAAGAGACCCAGTACTTC	CASSVRDGQETQYF
15	many	TRBD1	TRBV5-1	TRBJ2-7	TGCGCCAGCAGCTTGGCAGGGGACAGGGGAGCCGAGCAGTACTTC	CASSLAGDRGAEQYF
15	many	-	TRBV5-1	TRBJ2-1	TGCGCCAGCAGCTTGGAGGACAGTCGGCTACATGAGCAGTTCTTC	CASSLEDSRLHEQFF